This TCR beta chain was sequenced during a study of shared clonotypes between healthy human individuals. Repertoires were generated with immunoSEQ multiplex PCR, while TCRdb's copy carries only in-frame clones and drops some. This sample yields fewer than 3 million clones, of which around 92% are seen a single time; around 0.38% belongs to the top ten. Every contributor of samples was a Caucasian grown-up residing in Nashville, Tennessee. The sequencing sample was made of naive CD4+ T cells from PBMCs. The subset was: CD45RA+ positively selected. This receptor was identified in a man aged 18 to 30 in good health. Some clones in this sample may be carry-over from other donors' samples.

CDR3 residues: CASSLLAGGSTEAFF. The CDR3 DNA is TGTGCCAGCAGCCTCTTGGCAGGGGGATCTACTGAAGCTTTCTTT. The chain combines TRBV5-5 with TRBJ1-1; 7 bases agree with TRBD1. CDR3 length equals 15 residues. The germline V gene has CDR1 SGHKS and CDR2 YYEKEE (reference sequence). The ends lost 4 bases at V and 5 bases at J; junction bases unmatched: 11.